This T cell receptor (beta chain) was captured by sequencing in a study of T cells after yellow fever vaccination. One entry per CDR3 protein, called by TCRdb with MiXCR from the 5' RACE reads. The table has hundreds of thousands of distinct CDR3 sequences, roughly 14% seen once; the top ten hold over 12%. To note about this clonotype: Its antigen is currently unknown. The germline gene is not matched at one end of the junction; a read error may be the cause.

The CDR3 extends over 14 amino acids. Germline CDR1 is MNHNS and CDR2 is SASEGT. Study conclusions and caveats: Secondary responses were weaker yet peaked faster, day 5 versus 15.

Sequenced here: PBMCs, sampled on the day of the yellow fever booster vaccination. The receptor comes from a man aged 25 to 40 who received the YFV17D yellow fever vaccine. This chain joins TRBV6-1 and TRBJ2-5, with 13 bases lining up with TRBD2. CDR3 DNA sequence: TGTGCCAGCAGAGAACTAGCGGGAGGGCCAGTGATTCACTTC. Translated: CASRELAGGPVIHF.